The clone carrying this TCR beta chain was counted a single time. Deletions cut 2 bases from V and 6 bases from J, with 16 bases between. The CDR3 runs 15 residues. CDR1 and CDR2 from the germline V gene are SGHRS and YFSETQ. These data belong to a study of Ad26.COV2.S vaccination and SARS-CoV-2 variants. This sample's treatment: 15 to 20 received Ad26.COV2.S at low or high dose, single or two shots; several received placebo; per-sample allocation not given. On day 63 after the first injection, vaccine and placebo recipients gave samples. Sequencing used immunoSEQ multiplex PCR; TCRdb keeps in-frame clones, though not all of them. The sample includes about 320,000 clones, roughly 80% of them seen just once.

This sequence originates from a person aged 18-65 years who received the Ad26.COV2.S COVID-19 vaccine or a placebo. This chain joins TRBV5-1 and TRBJ2-3; D is unclear. Sequences were derived from peripheral blood, sampled in a trial of Ad26.COV2.S vaccine versus placebo. CDR3 in DNA: TGCGCCAGCAGCTTAGGCCGGAAGGAGTTGGATACGCAGTATTTT. The encoded protein is CASSLGRKELDTQYF.